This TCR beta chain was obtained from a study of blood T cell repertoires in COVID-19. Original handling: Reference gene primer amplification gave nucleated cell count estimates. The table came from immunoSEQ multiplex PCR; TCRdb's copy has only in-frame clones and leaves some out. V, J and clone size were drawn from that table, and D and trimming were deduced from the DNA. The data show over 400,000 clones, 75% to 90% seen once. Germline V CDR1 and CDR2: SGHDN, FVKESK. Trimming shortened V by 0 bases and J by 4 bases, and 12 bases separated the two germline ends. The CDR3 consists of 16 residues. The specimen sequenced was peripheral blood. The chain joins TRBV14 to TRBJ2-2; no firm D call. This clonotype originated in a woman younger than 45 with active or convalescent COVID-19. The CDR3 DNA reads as TGTGCCAGCAGCCAAGAAAAGCGATCGAGCACCGGGGAGCTGTTTTTT. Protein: CASSQEKRSSTGELFF.